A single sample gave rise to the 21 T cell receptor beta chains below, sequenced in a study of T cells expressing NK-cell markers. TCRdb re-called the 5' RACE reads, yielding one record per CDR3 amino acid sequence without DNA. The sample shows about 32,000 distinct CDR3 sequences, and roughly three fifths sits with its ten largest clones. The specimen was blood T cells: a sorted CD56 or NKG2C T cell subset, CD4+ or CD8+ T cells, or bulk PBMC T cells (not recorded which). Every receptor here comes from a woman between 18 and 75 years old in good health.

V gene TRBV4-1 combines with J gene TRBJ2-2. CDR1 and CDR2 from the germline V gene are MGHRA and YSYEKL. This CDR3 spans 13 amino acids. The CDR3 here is CASSPPNTGELFF.

The CDR3 here is CASSFPNTDTQYF. This chain links TRBV28 with TRBJ2-3. The CDR3 has 13 residues. Germline CDR1 reads MDHEN; CDR2 reads SYDVKM.

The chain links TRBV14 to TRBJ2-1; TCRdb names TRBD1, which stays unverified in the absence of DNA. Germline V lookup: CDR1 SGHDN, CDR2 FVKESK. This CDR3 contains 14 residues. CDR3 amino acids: CASSPGQVSDEQFF.

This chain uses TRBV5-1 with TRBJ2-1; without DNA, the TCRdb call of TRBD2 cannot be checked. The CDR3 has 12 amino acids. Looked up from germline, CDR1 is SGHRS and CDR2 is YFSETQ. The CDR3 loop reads CASSYGLVEQFF.

CDR3 amino acids: CASNAAGTYNEQFF. The chain combines TRBV9 with TRBJ2-1. The length of the CDR3 is 14 residues. The germline V gene has CDR1 SGDLS and CDR2 YYNGEE.

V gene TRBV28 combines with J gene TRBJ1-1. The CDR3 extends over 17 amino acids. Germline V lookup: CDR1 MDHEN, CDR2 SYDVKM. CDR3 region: CASSSTQGSNMNTEAFF.

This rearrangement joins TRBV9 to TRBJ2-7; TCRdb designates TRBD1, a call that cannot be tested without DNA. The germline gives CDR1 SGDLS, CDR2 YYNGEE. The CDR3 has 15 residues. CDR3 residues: CASSVGGIAYEEQYF.

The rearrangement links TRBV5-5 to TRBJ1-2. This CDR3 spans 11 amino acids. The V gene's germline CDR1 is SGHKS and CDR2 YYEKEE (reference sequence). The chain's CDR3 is CASSLDYGYTF.

CDR3 sequence reads: CASQQGMNTEAFF. The genes are TRBV5-1 and TRBJ1-1. Germline loops: CDR1 SGHRS, CDR2 YFSETQ. This CDR3 contains 13 residues.

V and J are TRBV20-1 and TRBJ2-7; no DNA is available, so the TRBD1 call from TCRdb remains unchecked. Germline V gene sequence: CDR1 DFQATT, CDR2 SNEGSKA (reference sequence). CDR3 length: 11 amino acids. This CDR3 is CSAQGQYEQYF.

The CDR3 protein is CASRASGRADEQFF. The V gene is TRBV12-3 or TRBV12-4, the J gene TRBJ2-1; the TCRdb D gene call, TRBD2, has no DNA to confirm it. There are 14 residues in the CDR3.

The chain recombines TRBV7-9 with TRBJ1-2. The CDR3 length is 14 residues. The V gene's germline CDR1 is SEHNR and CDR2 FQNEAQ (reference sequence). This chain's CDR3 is CASSLAKIQSGYTF.

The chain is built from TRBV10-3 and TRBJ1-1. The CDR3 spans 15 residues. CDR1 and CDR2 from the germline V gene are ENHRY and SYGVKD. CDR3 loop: CAISESDGLNTEAFF.

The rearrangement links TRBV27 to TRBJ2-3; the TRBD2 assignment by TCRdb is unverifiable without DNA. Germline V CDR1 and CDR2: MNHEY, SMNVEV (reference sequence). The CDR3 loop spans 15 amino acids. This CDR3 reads CASLLAGGSTDTQYF.

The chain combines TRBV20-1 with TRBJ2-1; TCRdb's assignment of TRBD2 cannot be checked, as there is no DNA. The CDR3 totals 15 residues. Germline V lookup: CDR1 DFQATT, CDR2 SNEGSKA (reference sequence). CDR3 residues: CSASPSGSDYNEQFF.

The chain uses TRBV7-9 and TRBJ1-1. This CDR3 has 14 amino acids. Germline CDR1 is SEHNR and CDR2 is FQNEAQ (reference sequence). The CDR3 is CASSLVGEEAEAFF.

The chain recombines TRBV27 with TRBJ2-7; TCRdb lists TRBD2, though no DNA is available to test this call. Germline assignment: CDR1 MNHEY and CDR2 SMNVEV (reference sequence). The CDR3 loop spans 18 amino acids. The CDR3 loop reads CASSLSPDLARASYEQYF.

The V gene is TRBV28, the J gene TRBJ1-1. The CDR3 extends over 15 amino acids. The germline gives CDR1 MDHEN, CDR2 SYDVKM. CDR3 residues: CASSSGRSLNTEAFF.

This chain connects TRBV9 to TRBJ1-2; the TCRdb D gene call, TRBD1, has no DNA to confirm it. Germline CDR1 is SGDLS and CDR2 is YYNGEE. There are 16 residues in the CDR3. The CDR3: CASSASGTGDVLGYTF. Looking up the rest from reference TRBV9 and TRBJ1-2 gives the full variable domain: DSGVTQTPKHLITATGQRVTLRCSPRSGDLSVYWYQQSLDQGLQFLIQYYNGEERAKGNILERFSAQQFPDLHSELNLSSLELGDSALYFCASSASGTGDVLGYTFGSGTRLTVV.

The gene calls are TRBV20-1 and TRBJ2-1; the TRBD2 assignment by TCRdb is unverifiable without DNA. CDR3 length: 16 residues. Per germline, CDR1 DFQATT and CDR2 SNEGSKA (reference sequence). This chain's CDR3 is CSARGQSPGSYNEQFF.

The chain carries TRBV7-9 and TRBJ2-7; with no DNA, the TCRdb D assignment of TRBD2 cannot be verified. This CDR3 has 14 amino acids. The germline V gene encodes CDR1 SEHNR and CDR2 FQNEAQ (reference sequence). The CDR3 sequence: CASSLGRAPYEQYF.